This TCR beta chain was sequenced during a study of a mutant IDH1 vaccine in newly diagnosed glioma. Turning to the study itself: Scheduled at week 35, visit V12 preceded visit V13, held at week 47.

Documented time point: week 35, safety follow-up. The vaccine gave 300 ug of a 20-mer mutant IDH1 peptide subcutaneously per dose. Donors' newly diagnosed IDH1-mutant WHO grade 3 or 4 astrocytomas lacked nuclear ATRX. TCRdb's copy holds only in-frame clones and misses some; the assay was immunoSEQ multiplex PCR. Counted here are 30,000 to 40,000 clones, roughly 80% occurring once; the ten biggest clones make up about 7%. Points on this clone: Antigen unknown.

The length of the CDR3 is 15 residues. V was shortened by 0 bases and J by 0 bases, with 7 bases between the two germline ends. From germline, CDR1 is SGHKS and CDR2 YYEKEE (reference sequence). Study findings and constraints: Seemingly, pseudoprogression had no relation to changes in the top peripheral T cell clonotypes.

This rearrangement joins TRBV5-5 to TRBJ1-5, with no clear D. The sequenced sample was PBMCs, obtained from a glioma patient whose treatment included an IDH1 peptide vaccine. The receptor comes from a woman under 30 with glioma. CDR3: CASSLAGDSNQPQHF. The CDR3 bases are TGTGCCAGCAGCTTGGCTGGAGATAGCAATCAGCCCCAGCATTTT.